This is a list of T cell receptor beta chains from one sample in a study of T cell repertoires in cytomegalovirus infection. TCRdb analysed the reads with MiXCR anew, one entry per CDR3 protein. The sample records approximately 1,000,000 distinct CDR3 sequences, roughly 31% being singletons. The antigens of these receptors remain unknown. Material: cultured CD8+ T cells from PBMCs, obtained from culture after CMV antigen stimulation. The receptor set was obtained from a human donor in good health (CMV status not recorded). Some clones in this sample may be carry-over from other donors' samples. CDR3s include the opening cysteine and the closing phenylalanine or tryptophan. The D gene is left open where the match is weak. Size is stated for part of the rows, as once, few or many counts, or as a class when the clone is expanded.

.	.	TRBV6-1	CASSEVGQPQHF
TRBD2	many	TRBV6-1	CASKDGLAGGDTQYF
TRBD2	many	TRBV4-1	CASSHGRGGIEQFF
.	many	TRBV7-9	CASSFARVYDNEQFF
.	.	TRBV2	CASSEPGDASYNEQFF
.	.	TRBV7-2	CASSLLGPLIGDTYNSPLHF
TRBD1	.	TRBV2	CANPRDRDYGYTF
.	.	TRBV6-5	CASSYNWVSEQYF
TRBD1	many	TRBV7-8	CASSSPGTGGTQPQHF
.	.	TRBV6-5	CASSSGNGYNEQFF
.	.	TRBV6-4	CASSGQGGFADTQYF
.	few	TRBV24-1	CATRFGLNTEAFF
.	.	TRBV4-1	CASSQDVWGNTEAFF
.	many	TRBV6-5	CASSYSNQRGSNQPQHF
.	.	TRBV6-6	CASTLSKSSGNTIYF
TRBD1	once	TRBV27	CASSSIRGREETQYF
.	.	TRBV4-1	CASSQDQAGEQYF
.	few	TRBV12-3/TRBV12-4	CASSAPTGPSSYGYTF
TRBD1	few	TRBV6-5	CASSYRFQQGAVGNTIYF
.	many	TRBV7-2	CASSSRDKTYGNTIYF
TRBD1	.	TRBV7-6	CATGGNFNSGNTIYF
TRBD2	few	TRBV2	CARLQRGPSYNEQFF
.	few	TRBV6-6	CASKVSIGPSSYNEQFF
.	.	TRBV6-1	CASSDRVSYNEQFF
.	.	TRBV7-6	CASSTQGYEQFF
TRBD2	.	TRBV10-3	CAISELAGGNFDEQFF
.	.	TRBV6-1	CASSPGGRTEQYF
TRBD2	.	TRBV11-2	CASSRLAGGPFNEQFF
.	few	TRBV4-1	CASSQDPRGDYNEQFF
TRBD2	.	TRBV4-2	CASSHLPRGSGGAGTGELFF
.	.	TRBV7-9	CTSSPRLNSGANVLTF
.	once	TRBV5-1	CASSYPRGADTNYGYTF
.	.	TRBV6-1	CASRPDPMSNQPQHF
TRBD2	.	TRBV27	CASSPPGSGGLTDTQYF
.	.	TRBV4-3	CASSQGTRKVETQYF
.	.	TRBV6-8	CASSYLENYGYTF
TRBD2	few	TRBV27	CASSLHGTSGNNPRDTQYF
.	.	TRBV6-2/TRBV6-3	CASSYPYRMNTEAFF
.	.	TRBV6-6	CASSPDRNVLFF